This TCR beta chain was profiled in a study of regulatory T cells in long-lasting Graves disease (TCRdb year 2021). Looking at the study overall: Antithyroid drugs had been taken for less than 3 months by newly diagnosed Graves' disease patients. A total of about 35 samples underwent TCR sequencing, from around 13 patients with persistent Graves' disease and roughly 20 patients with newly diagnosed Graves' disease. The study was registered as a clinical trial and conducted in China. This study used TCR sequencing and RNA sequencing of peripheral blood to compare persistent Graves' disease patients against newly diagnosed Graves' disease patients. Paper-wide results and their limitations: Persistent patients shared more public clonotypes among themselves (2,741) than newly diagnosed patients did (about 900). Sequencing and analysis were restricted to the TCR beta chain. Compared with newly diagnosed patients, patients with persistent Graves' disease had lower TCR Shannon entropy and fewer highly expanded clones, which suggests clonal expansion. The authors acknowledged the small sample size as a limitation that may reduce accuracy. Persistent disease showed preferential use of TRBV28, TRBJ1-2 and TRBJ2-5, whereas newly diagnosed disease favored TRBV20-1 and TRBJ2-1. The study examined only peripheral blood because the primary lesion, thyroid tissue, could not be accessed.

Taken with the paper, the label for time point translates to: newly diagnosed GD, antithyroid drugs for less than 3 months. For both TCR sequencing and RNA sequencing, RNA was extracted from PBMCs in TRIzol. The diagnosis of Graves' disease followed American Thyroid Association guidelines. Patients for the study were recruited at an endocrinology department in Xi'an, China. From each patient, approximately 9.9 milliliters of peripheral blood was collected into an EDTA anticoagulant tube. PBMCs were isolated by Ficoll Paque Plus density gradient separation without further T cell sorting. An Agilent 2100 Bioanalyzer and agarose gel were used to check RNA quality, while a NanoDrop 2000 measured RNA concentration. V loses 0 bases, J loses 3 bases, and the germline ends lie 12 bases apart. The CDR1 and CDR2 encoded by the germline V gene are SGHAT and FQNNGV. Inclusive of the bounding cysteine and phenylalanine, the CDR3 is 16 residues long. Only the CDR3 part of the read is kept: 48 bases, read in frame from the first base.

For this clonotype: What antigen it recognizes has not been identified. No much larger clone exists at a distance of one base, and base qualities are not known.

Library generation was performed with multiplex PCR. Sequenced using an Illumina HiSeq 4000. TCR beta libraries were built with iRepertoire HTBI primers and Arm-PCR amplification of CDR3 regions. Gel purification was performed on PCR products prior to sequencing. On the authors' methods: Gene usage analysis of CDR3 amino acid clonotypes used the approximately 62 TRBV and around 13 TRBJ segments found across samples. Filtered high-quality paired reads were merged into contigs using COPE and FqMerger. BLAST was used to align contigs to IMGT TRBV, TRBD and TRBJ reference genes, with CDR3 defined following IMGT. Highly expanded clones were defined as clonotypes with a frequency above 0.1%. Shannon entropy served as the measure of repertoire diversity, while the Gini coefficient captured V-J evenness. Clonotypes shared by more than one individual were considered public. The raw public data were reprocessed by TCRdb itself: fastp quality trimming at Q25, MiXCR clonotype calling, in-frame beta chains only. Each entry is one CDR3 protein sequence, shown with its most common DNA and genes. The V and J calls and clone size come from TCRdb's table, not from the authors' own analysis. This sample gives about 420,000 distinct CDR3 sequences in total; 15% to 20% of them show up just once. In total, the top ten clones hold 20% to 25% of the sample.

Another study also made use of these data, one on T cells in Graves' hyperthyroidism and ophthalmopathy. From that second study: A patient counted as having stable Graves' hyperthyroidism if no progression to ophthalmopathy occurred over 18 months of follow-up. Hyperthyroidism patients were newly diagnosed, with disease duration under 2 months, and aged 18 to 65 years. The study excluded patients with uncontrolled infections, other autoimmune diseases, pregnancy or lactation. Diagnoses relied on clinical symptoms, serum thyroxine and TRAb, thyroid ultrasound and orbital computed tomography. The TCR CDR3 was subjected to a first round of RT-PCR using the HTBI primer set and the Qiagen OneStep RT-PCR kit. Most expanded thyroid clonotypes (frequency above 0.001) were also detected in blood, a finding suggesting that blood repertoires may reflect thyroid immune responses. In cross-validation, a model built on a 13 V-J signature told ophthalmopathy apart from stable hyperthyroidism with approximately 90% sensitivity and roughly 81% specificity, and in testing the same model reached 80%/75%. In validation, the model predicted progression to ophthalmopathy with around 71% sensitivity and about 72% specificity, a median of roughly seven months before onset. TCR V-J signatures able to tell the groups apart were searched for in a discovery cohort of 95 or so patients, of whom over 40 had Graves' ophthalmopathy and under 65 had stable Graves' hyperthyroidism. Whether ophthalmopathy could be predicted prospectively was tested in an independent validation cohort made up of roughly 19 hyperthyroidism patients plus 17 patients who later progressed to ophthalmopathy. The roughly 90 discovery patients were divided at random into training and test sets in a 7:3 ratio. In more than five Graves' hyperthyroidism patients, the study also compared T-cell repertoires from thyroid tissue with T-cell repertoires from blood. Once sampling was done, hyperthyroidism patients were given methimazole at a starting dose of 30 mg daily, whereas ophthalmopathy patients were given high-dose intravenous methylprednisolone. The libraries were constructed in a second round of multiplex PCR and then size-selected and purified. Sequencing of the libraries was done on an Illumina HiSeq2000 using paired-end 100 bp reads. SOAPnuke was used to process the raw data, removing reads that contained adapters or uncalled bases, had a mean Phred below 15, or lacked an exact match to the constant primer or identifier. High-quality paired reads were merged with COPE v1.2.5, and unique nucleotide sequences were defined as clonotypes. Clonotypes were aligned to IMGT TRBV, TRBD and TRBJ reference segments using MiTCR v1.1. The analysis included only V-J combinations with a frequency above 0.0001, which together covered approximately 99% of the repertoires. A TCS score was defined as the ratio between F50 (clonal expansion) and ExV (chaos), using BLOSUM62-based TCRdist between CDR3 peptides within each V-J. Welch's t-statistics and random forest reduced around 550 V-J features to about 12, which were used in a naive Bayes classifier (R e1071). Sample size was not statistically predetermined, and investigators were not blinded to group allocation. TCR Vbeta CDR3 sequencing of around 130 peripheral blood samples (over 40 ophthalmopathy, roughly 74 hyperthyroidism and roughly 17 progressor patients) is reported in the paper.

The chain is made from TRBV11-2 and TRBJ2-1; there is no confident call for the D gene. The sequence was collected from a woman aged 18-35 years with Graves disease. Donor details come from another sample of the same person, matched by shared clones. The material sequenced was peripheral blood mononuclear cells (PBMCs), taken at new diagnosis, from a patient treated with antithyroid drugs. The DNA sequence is TGTGCCAGCAGCTTAGATCCGGATAGGGTCTACAATGAGCAGTTCTTC. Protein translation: CASSLDPDRVYNEQFF.